The present T cell receptor beta chain was sequenced within a study of blood T cell repertoires in COVID-19. Study information: Acute and convalescent COVID-19 samples came from the United States, Italy and Spain. From T cells, B-cell-depleted T cells, or PBMCs came the material, which was cDNA or gDNA.

The CDR3 spans 12 residues. Germline V lookup: CDR1 LNHDA, CDR2 SQIVND (reference sequence). Trimming stripped 7 bases from V and 10 bases from J, with 14 bases between. Original data processing: Researchers report that nucleated cell counts were estimated from reference gene primer amplification. The data were produced by immunoSEQ multiplex PCR, yet TCRdb's version contains in-frame clones alone and is incomplete. The V and J calls and clone size are taken from that table; D and trimming were inferred from the DNA. In the table there are under 200,000 clones, roughly 80% of which are singletons. In terms of age and location, participants ranged from about 18 to 95 years and lived in about two dozen US areas.

Sequencing was performed on PBMCs or T cells enriched from blood (not recorded which). This clonotype was sampled from an older woman with acute COVID-19. V usage is TRBV19 and J usage is TRBJ1-5; the D is unclear. The CDR3 loop reads CASTLSGGPQHF. The CDR3 coding sequence is TGTGCCAGTACCCTATCGGGTGGCCCCCAGCATTTT. The full variable domain, completed using reference TRBV19 and TRBJ1-5, is DGGITQSPKYLFRKEGQNVTLSCEQNLNHDAMYWYRQDPGQGLRLIYYSQIVNDFQKGDIAEGYSVSREKKESFPLTVTSAQKNPTAFYLCASTLSGGPQHFGDGTRLSIL.